The 4 T cell receptor beta chains listed next were all sequenced from one sample in a study of shared clonotypes between healthy human individuals. CD45RO-negative cells were positively selected for CCR7, leaving out terminally differentiated effector memory CD45RA+ cells. The data were produced by immunoSEQ multiplex PCR, yet TCRdb's version contains in-frame clones alone and is incomplete. The sample shows approximately 810,000 clones, almost 95% of them seen only once. Material for sequencing was naive CD8+ T cells sorted from blood. These receptors originate from a man in his thirties or forties in good health.

The chain uses TRBV15 and TRBJ2-7, with 10 bases identical to TRBD2. After removal of 0 bases from V and 6 bases from J, the junction contained 5 bases not matched to a gene. The CDR3 has 15 amino acids. The germline V gene encodes CDR1 LNHNV and CDR2 YYDKDF (reference sequence). DNA for the CDR3: TGTGCCACCAGCAGAGAGGTAGGGACTAGCGCCGAGCAGTACTTC. Translated, it gives CATSREVGTSAEQYF.

This clone was detected ten times or more. The chain links TRBV11-2 to TRBJ2-6; D ambiguous. This CDR3 has 15 residues. V lost 5 bases, J lost 1 base, and 9 bases lay in between. Per germline, CDR1 SGHAT and CDR2 FQNNGV. The CDR3 nucleotides are TGTGCCAGCAGCCCCGTCAGGTCTGGGGCCAACGTCCTGACTTTC. It specifies CASSPVRSGANVLTF.

This clone was seen a handful of times. The chain couples TRBV6-4 to TRBJ2-2; D remains unclear. The CDR3 has 14 residues. Trimming pared 3 bases from V and 10 bases from J, leaving 15 bases between. The germline V gene has CDR1 MRHNA and CDR2 SNTAGT. The CDR3 sequence: CASSDGPGDVELFF. As DNA, the CDR3 is TGTGCCAGCAGTGATGGGCCAGGAGACGTGGAGCTGTTTTTT.

This chain joins TRBV6-6 and TRBJ2-1, with 9 bases identical to TRBD2. The CDR3 has 16 residues. CDR1 and CDR2 from the germline V gene are MNHNY and SVGAGI (reference sequence). Trimming removed 3 bases from V and 6 bases from J; junction bases left unmatched: 9. The CDR3 nucleotides are TGTGCCAGCAGTTATTCGCGGGAGGGGGTCGGCAATGAGCAGTTCTTC. Its protein is CASSYSREGVGNEQFF.